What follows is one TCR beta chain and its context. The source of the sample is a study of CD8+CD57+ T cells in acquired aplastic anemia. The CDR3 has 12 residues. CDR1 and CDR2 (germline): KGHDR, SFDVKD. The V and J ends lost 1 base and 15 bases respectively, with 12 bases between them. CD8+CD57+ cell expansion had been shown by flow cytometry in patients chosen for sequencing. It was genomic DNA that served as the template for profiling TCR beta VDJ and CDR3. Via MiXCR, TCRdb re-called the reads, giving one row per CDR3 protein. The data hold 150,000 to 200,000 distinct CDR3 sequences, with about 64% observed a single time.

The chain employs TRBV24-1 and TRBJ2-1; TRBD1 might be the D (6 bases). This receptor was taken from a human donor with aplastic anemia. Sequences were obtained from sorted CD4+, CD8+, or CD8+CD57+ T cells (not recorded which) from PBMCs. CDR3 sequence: CATSDFRGDPFF. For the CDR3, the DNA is TGTGCCACCAGTGATTTCAGGGGAGATCCGTTCTTC.